This T cell receptor beta chain was obtained from a study of T cell responses to AZD1222 COVID-19 vaccine. Overall study context: Pooled samples include second doses given at about 4 or 12 weeks. Study-wide points: Most donors were white British, females outnumbered males, and clonal diversity was possibly underestimated. Spike-specific TCRs gained breadth and depth after people received two AZD1222 doses.

The data were produced by immunoSEQ multiplex PCR, yet TCRdb's version contains in-frame clones alone and is incomplete. Among approximately 100,000 clones listed, 75% to 90% were seen once. Germline CDR1 and CDR2: MNHEY and SVGEGT. The CDR3 consists of 13 residues. The V end was cut by 5 bases, the J end by 5 bases, with 12 bases between. With regard to this clone: The antigen is not known.

The sequencing used peripheral blood, collected on day 0 of AZD1222 vaccination. The chain has TRBV6-2 or TRBV6-3 and TRBJ2-5; D is undetermined. The TCR originated in an adult in good health. CDR3 amino acids: CASSKLLRETQYF. CDR3 DNA sequence: TGTGCCAGCAGTAAACTCCTTAGGGAGACCCAGTACTTC.